The 13 T cell receptor beta chains reported below all come from one sample, sequenced in a study of blood T cell repertoires in COVID-19. Repertoires were generated with immunoSEQ multiplex PCR, while TCRdb's copy carries only in-frame clones and drops some. The sample yields more than 20,000 clones, roughly 89% seen once. Source material: peripheral blood. The receptors shown here come from a human donor in a cohort sampled during active COVID-19.

A few counts support this clone. The rearrangement joins TRBV18 to TRBJ2-4, with D maybe TRBD2 (5 bases). Trimming left V 0 bases short and J 5 bases short, with 17 bases between. The CDR3 contains 17 residues. Germline values: CDR1 KGHSH, CDR2 LQKENI. Here the CDR3 DNA reads TGTGCCAGCTCACCACCGAGGGTGTCCCCACTTGAAAACATTCAGTACTTC. It translates to CASSPPRVSPLENIQYF.

The chain employs TRBV6-6 and TRBJ1-4; 8 bases map to TRBD1. The CDR3 runs to 16 residues. V was pared by 7 bases and J by 8 bases, with 15 bases of the junction left unmatched. Germline V CDR1 and CDR2: MNHNY, SVGAGI (reference sequence). CDR3 DNA: TGTGCCAGCACCGACGACAGGGGACCTGGAAAGGAAAAACTGTTTTTT. It yields the protein CASTDDRGPGKEKLFF.

V gene TRBV27 combines with J gene TRBJ2-2, with TRBD2 matching over 12 bases. Germline trimming cut 6 bases from V and 2 bases from J; bases unmatched to any gene: 4. CDR3 length equals 16 residues. Germline values: CDR1 MNHEY, CDR2 SMNVEV (reference sequence). The chain's CDR3 is CASRASGRVNTGELFF. The CDR3 nucleotides are TGTGCCAGCAGGGCTAGCGGGAGGGTTAACACCGGGGAGCTGTTTTTT.

The rearrangement uses TRBV6-5 and TRBJ2-1; the D gene is possibly TRBD2 (7 bases). CDR3 length equals 15 residues. CDR1 and CDR2 (germline): MNHEY, SVGAGI. Trimming removed 1 base at V and 3 bases at J, with 10 bases between. The CDR3 DNA reads TGTGCCAGCAGTTACTGGGGGGGCCGCTACAATGAGCAGTTCTTC. This translates into CASSYWGGRYNEQFF.

The chain employs TRBV30 and TRBJ1-6, with D possibly matching TRBD1 (5 bases). The germline CDR1 and CDR2 sequences are GTSNPN and SVGIG (reference sequence). This CDR3 is built from 15 residues. V dropped 1 base and J dropped 10 bases, with 17 bases sitting between them. The CDR3 loop is CAWSGLSGGFSPLHF. The DNA of the CDR3 is TGTGCCTGGAGTGGACTGTCGGGGGGGTTCTCACCCCTCCACTTT.

The rearrangement uses TRBV19 and TRBJ2-1; perhaps TRBD2 as D (6 bases). Germline values: CDR1 LNHDA, CDR2 SQIVND (reference sequence). This CDR3 spans 14 amino acids. V was pared by 4 bases and J by 6 bases, with 13 bases between. As DNA, the CDR3 is TGTGCCAGTAGTAGCGGGACGTTGGGCAATGAGCAGTTCTTC. Amino acid sequence: CASSSGTLGNEQFF.

The rearrangement uses TRBV5-6 and TRBJ2-1; D remains unclear. The germline V gene encodes CDR1 SGHDT and CDR2 YYEEEE. The V end lost 2 bases, the J end lost 3 bases, and 18 bases lay between the germline ends. The CDR3 is 17 residues long. The CDR3 here is CASSLSPPATGYNEQFF. DNA for the CDR3: TGTGCCAGCAGCTTAAGTCCACCTGCAACGGGCTACAATGAGCAGTTCTTC.

This chain joins TRBV27 and TRBJ1-2; 8 nucleotides line up with TRBD1. Trimming at V came to 6 bases and at J to 6 bases, leaving 9 bases not matched to a gene. Germline CDR1 and CDR2: MNHEY and SMNVEV (reference sequence). This CDR3 is 14 amino acids long. In DNA form, the CDR3 reads TGTGCCAGCAGCCGACATAGACAGGGGCATGGCTACACCTTC. As protein: CASSRHRQGHGYTF.

The chain uses TRBV13 and TRBJ2-7; TRBD2 aligns across 10 bases. V trimming: 3 bases; J trimming: 5 bases; junction bases outside the gene matches: 7. CDR1 and CDR2 (germline): PRHDT, FYEKMQ (reference sequence). This CDR3 comprises 15 residues. CDR3 nucleotide sequence: TGTGCCAGCAGCTTTTTAGCGGGAGGAGTCCACGAGCAGTACTTC. It translates to CASSFLAGGVHEQYF.

This chain uses TRBV10-1 with TRBJ2-5; D gene ambiguous. The V gene lost 3 bases and the J gene lost 0 bases, with 8 bases spanning the gap. Germline V gene lookup returns CDR1 WNHNN and CDR2 SYGVQD (reference sequence). This CDR3 comprises 14 residues. CDR3 in amino acids: CASSDAVNQETQYF. The CDR3 coding sequence is TGCGCCAGCAGTGACGCGGTTAACCAAGAGACCCAGTACTTC.

The chain joins TRBV7-8 to TRBJ1-5, with 8 bases matching TRBD1. The V gene end was trimmed by 5 bases and the J gene end by 3 bases; junction bases not matched to a gene: 6. The CDR3 covers 15 residues. Per the germline V gene, CDR1 is SGHVS and CDR2 is FQNEAQ. Written as DNA, the CDR3 is TGTGCCAGCAGCGTTGACAGGGGTAACAATCAGCCCCAGCATTTT. Translation gives CASSVDRGNNQPQHF. The variable domain in full, completed from reference TRBV7-8 and TRBJ1-5, reads GAGVSQSPRYKVAKRGQDVALRCDPISGHVSLFWYQQALGQGPEFLTYFQNEAQLDKSGLPSDRFFAERPEGSVSTLKIQRTQQEDSAVYLCASSVDRGNNQPQHFGDGTRLSIL.

This chain uses TRBV3-1 (or the pseudogene TRBV3-2) with TRBJ2-3; possibly TRBD1 for D (6 bases). V lost 1 base and J lost 6, with 14 bases in between. This CDR3 is 15 amino acids long. Looked up from germline, CDR1 is LGHDT and CDR2 is YNNKEL (reference sequence). The CDR3 DNA sequence: TGTGCCAGCAGCCAAGGGAAGACAGGCGGGGATACGCAGTATTTT. Protein: CASSQGKTGGDTQYF.

This rearrangement joins TRBV6-5 to TRBJ2-2; D possibly corresponds to TRBD2 (5 bases). Germline CDR1 MNHEY, CDR2 SVGAGI. The CDR3 loop spans 15 amino acids. Deletions cut 2 bases from V and 5 bases from J, with 12 bases between. CDR3 in amino acids: CASSYTLAHTGELFF. As DNA, the CDR3 is TGTGCCAGCAGTTACACCCTAGCACATACCGGGGAGCTGTTTTTT.